This entry features one TCR beta chain sequence. This record belongs to a study of blood T cell repertoires in COVID-19. The overall study: The origin of the acute and convalescent COVID-19 samples was the United States, Italy and Spain. T cells, B-cell-depleted T cells, or PBMCs provided the cDNA or gDNA that served as material.

The data were produced by immunoSEQ multiplex PCR, yet TCRdb's version contains in-frame clones alone and is incomplete. The top ten clones hold approximately 14% of a sample with approximately 230,000 clones, around 88% of them seen once. Everyone who took part was 18 to 89 years old, and they came from fewer than 25 US areas. Cohorts were assigned according to the clinical history that participants reported. Germline loops: CDR1 SGDLS, CDR2 YYNGEE. CDR3 length: 13 amino acids. Trimming took 0 bases from V and 6 from J, leaving 7 bases between them. The material sequenced was PBMCs or T cells enriched from blood (not recorded which). The rearrangement uses TRBV9 and TRBJ1-5; the D is unclear. The source of this sequence is a woman between 50 and 59 years old with acute COVID-19. In DNA, the CDR3 is TGTGCCAGCAGCGTAGGGGGAGTTCAGCCCCAGCATTTT. Translating gives CASSVGGVQPQHF. The whole variable domain, filled in from reference TRBV9 and TRBJ1-5, reads DSGVTQTPKHLITATGQRVTLRCSPRSGDLSVYWYQQSLDQGLQFLIQYYNGEERAKGNILERFSAQQFPDLHSELNLSSLELGDSALYFCASSVGGVQPQHFGDGTRLSIL.